This record concerns one TCR beta chain sequence. Its antigen remains unknown. CDR3 length equals 16 residues. Trimming shortened V by 6 bases and J by 3 bases, and 20 bases separated the two germline ends. Germline V gene data show CDR1 as SGHRS and CDR2 as YFSETQ. The sample originates from a study of post-analysis software for immune sequencing data. The wider study: Patients had relapsing-remitting, secondary progressive or progressive-relapsing multiple sclerosis; some lacked subtype.

TCR beta cDNA libraries included unique molecular identifiers. MiXCR, applied by TCRdb to the PCR reads, yields one record per CDR3 protein. The repertoire holds under 900,000 distinct CDR3 sequences, with roughly half as singletons. Findings and limits, study-wide: Patients had higher frequencies than controls of five TRBV segments, including TRBV5-6, TRBV5-1 and TRBV20-1.

This clonotype was sampled from a girl under 18 with multiple sclerosis. Sequencing was done on a sample of blood. The chain is built from TRBV5-1 and TRBJ2-3; D perhaps matches TRBD1 (5 bases). CDR3 residues: CASKDRTGSSTDTQYF. The CDR3 nucleotides are TGCGCCAGCAAAGACAGAACCGGATCTAGTACAGATACGCAGTATTTT.